This T cell receptor beta chain was recovered during a study of T cells of healthy individuals. This CDR3 spans 13 amino acids. V was shortened by 2 bases and J by 3 bases, with 7 bases between the two germline ends. TCRdb reprocessed the 5' RACE reads with MiXCR, giving one entry per CDR3 protein. The repertoire holds over 95,000 distinct CDR3 sequences, roughly 15% seen once, with approximately 6% in the top ten. V gene TRBV12-3 or TRBV12-4 combines with J gene TRBJ2-5; no clear D gene. This clonotype was obtained from a human donor in good health. This CDR3 reads CASSLIHKETQYF. The CDR3 DNA reads TGTGCCAGCAGTTTAATCCATAAAGAGACCCAGTACTTC.